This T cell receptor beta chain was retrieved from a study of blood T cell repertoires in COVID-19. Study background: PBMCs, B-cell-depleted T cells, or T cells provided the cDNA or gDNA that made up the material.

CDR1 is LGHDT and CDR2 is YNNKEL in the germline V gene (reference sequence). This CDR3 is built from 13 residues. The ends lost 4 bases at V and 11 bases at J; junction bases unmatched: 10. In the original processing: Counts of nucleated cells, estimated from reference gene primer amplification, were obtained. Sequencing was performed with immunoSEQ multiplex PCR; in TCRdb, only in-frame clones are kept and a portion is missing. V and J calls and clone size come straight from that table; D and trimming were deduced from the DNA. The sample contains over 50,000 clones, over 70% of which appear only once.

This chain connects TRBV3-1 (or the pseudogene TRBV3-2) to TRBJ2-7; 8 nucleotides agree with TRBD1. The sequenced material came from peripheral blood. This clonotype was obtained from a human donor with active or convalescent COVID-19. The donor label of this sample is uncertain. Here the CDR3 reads CASSPQDRARKYF. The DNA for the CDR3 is TGTGCCAGCAGCCCACAGGACAGGGCAAGAAAGTACTTC.